This T cell receptor (beta chain) was recovered during a study of T cell changes during pregnancy in multiple sclerosis. V shed 8 bases, J shed 10 bases, and the junction held 6 bases outside the gene matches. The germline V gene encodes CDR1 SNHLY and CDR2 FYNNEI. The CDR3 is 13 residues long. The method was immunoSEQ multiplex PCR; TCRdb's version includes in-frame clones alone and lacks a portion of them. The table has 110,000 or so clones, approximately 93% seen once; the top ten hold roughly 6%. This sample comprised peripheral blood, obtained before pregnancy. The receptor's source is a female donor with multiple sclerosis, enrolled in a pregnancy study. The V and J genes are TRBV2 and TRBJ1-6; 9 nucleotides agree with TRBD1. The DNA of the CDR3 is TGTGCCAGCGGGGGACAGGGAGGCTCACCCCTCCACTTT. This gives the protein CASGGQGGSPLHF.